These 7 T cell receptor beta chains were all obtained from the same sample, sequenced in a study of CD8+ T cells in alopecia areata. It was cDNA, reverse transcribed from extracted RNA, that served as the sequencing template. Assay: immunoSEQ multiplex PCR; the TCRdb copy retains only in-frame clones and omits some. The repertoire has roughly 70,000 clones, around 30% of them found once; the top ten carry about 15%. Treatment given: oral pan-JAK inhibitor, 5-10 mg twice daily. The sequenced sample was CD8+ T cells sorted from blood, obtained at week 4, from a patient treated with tofacitinib. Receptor source: a human donor with alopecia areata.

The rearrangement joins TRBV28 to TRBJ1-2; D not certain. The CDR3 runs to 16 residues. Germline CDR1 MDHEN, CDR2 SYDVKM. V was cut by 5 bases and J by 1 base, with 17 bases left in between. The CDR3 here is CASSIVGDGINYGYTF. In DNA form, the CDR3 reads TGTGCCAGCAGTATAGTTGGAGACGGAATTAACTATGGCTACACCTTC.

The chain joins TRBV23-1 to TRBJ2-7; D unclear. TRBV23-1 is marked as an open reading frame, function uncertain. This CDR3 spans 13 amino acids. Trimming stripped 0 bases from V and 5 bases from J, with 8 bases between. The CDR3 region is CASSQSFGHEQYF. The CDR3 DNA reads TGCGCCAGCAGTCAATCGTTCGGCCACGAGCAGTACTTC.

This sequence joins TRBV30 and TRBJ2-1; no reliable D call. Between the trimmed V and J ends, which lost 5 bases and 8 bases, there was a span of 10 bases. This CDR3 region has 11 residues. Germline lookup yields CDR1 GTSNPN and CDR2 SVGIG (reference sequence). As DNA, the CDR3 is TGTGCCTGGTACCTCTCGGATGAGCAGTTCTTC. It specifies CAWYLSDEQFF.

This clone was observed a few times. The rearrangement links TRBV29-1 to TRBJ2-1, with D perhaps matching TRBD1 (6 bases). The V gene lost 0 bases and the J gene lost 8 bases, with 11 bases spanning the gap. Germline V gene data show CDR1 as SQVTM and CDR2 as ANQGSEA. There are 13 residues in the CDR3. The CDR3 is CSVEENRAYEQFF. CDR3 DNA: TGCAGCGTTGAAGAAAACAGGGCCTATGAGCAGTTCTTC.

This clone was counted a few times. The chain combines TRBV4-1 with TRBJ2-7; tentatively, D is TRBD1 (5 bases). CDR3 length: 15 amino acids. Per the germline V gene, CDR1 is MGHRA and CDR2 is YSYEKL. The V end lost 0 bases, the J end lost 0 bases, and 9 bases lay between the germline ends. CDR3 protein: CASSQEGRFSYEQYF. The CDR3 nucleotides are TGCGCCAGCAGCCAAGAGGGGCGGTTCTCCTACGAGCAGTACTTC.

In its sample, this clone ranks as medium-sized. The gene calls are TRBV4-1 and TRBJ2-1, with 9 bases identical to TRBD2. Germline loops: CDR1 MGHRA, CDR2 YSYEKL. Germline trimming cut 0 bases from V and 6 bases from J; bases unmatched to any gene: 6. This CDR3 is 16 amino acids long. CDR3 sequence reads: CASSQDRGRALNEQFF. The CDR3 DNA is TGCGCCAGCAGCCAAGATCGCGGGAGGGCCCTCAATGAGCAGTTCTTC.

This chain links TRBV28 with TRBJ2-7, with D unresolved. This CDR3 is built from 15 residues. Germline V gene lookup returns CDR1 MDHEN and CDR2 SYDVKM. Deletions cut 5 bases from V and 1 base from J, with 15 bases between. CDR3 in DNA: TGTGCCAGCAGTCCCCTTACGGACGGATCCTACGAGCAGTACTTC. Its translation is CASSPLTDGSYEQYF.